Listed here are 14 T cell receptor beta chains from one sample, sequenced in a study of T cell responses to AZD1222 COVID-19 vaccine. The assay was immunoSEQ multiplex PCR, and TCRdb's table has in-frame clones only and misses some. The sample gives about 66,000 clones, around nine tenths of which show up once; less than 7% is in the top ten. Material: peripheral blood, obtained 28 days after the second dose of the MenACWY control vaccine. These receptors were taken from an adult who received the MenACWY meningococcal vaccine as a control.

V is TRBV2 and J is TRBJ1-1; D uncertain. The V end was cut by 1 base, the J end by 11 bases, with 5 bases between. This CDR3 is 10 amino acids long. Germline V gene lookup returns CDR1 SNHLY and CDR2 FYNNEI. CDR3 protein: CASSEEEAFF. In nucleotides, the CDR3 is TGTGCCAGCAGTGAAGAGGAGGCTTTCTTT.

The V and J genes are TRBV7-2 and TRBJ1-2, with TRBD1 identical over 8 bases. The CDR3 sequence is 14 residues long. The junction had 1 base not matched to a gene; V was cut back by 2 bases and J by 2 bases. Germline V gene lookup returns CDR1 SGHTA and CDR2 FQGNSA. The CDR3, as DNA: TGTGCCAGCAGCTTACAGGGGGCGAACTATGGCTACACCTTC. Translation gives CASSLQGANYGYTF.

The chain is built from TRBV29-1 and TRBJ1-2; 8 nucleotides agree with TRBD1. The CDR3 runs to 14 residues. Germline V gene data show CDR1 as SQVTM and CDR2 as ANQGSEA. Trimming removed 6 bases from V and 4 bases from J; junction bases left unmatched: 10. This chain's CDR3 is CSVVRGQETYGYTF. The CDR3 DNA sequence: TGCAGCGTGGTCCGGGGACAGGAGACCTATGGCTACACCTTC.

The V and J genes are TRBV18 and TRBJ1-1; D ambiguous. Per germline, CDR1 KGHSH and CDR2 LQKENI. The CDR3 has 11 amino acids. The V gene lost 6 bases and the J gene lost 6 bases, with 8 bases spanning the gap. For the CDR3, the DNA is TGTGCCAGCTCGCGAAGGTCTGAAGCTTTCTTT. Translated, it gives CASSRRSEAFF. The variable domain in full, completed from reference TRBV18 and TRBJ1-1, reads NAGVMQNPRHLVRRRGQEARLRCSPMKGHSHVYWYRQLPEEGLKFMVYLQKENIIDESGMPKERFSAEFPKEGPSILRIQQVVRGDSAAYFCASSRRSEAFFGQGTRLTVV.

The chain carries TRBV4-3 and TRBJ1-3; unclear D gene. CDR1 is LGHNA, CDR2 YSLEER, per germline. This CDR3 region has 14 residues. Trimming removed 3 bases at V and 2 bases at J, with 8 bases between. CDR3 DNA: TGCGCCAGCAGCCAGGCCGCGGCTGGAAACACCATATATTTT. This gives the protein CASSQAAAGNTIYF.

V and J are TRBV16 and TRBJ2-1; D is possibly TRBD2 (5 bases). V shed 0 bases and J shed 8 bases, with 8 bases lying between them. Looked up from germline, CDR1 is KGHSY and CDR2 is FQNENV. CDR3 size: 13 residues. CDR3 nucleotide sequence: TGTGCCAGCAGCCAATCTCGAGGGTATGAGCAGTTCTTC. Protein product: CASSQSRGYEQFF.

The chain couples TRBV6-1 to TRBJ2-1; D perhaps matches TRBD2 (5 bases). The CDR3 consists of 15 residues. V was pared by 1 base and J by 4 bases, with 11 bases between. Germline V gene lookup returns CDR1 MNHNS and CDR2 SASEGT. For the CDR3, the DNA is TGTGCCAGCAGTGAAGAATCGGGAACTTACAATGAGCAGTTCTTC. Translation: CASSEESGTYNEQFF.

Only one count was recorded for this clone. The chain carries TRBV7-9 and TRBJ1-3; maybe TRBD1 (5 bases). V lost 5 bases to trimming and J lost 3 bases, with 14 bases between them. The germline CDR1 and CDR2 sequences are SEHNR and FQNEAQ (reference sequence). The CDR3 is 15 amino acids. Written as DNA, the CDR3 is TGTGCCAGCAGCCAAGACTCGGGACTTGGAAACACCATATATTTT. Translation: CASSQDSGLGNTIYF.

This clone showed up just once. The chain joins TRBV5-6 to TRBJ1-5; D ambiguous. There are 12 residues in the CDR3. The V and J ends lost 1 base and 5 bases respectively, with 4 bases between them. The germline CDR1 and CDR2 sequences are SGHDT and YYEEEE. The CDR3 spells CASSLQDQPQHF. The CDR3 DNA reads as TGTGCCAGCAGCTTGCAGGATCAGCCCCAGCATTTT.

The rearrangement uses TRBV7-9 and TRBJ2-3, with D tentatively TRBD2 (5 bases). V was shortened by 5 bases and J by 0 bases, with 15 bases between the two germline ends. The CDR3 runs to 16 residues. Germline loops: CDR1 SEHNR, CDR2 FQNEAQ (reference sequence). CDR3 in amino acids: CASSAPGRASTDTQYF. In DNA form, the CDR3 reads TGTGCCAGCAGCGCCCCTGGGCGGGCCAGCACAGATACGCAGTATTTT.

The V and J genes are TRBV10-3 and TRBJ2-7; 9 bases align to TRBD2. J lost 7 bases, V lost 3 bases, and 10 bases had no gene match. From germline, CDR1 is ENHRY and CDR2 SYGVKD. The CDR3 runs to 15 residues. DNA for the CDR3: TGTGCCATCAGTGACTCGCCTAGCGGGATGGGGGAGCAGTACTTC. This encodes CAISDSPSGMGEQYF.

The chain's CDR3 is CASSPGTGSLKTQYF. CDR3 nucleotides: TGTGCCAGCAGTCCCGGGACAGGGTCCTTGAAGACCCAGTACTTC. The V and J genes are TRBV28 and TRBJ2-5, with 9 bases fitting TRBD1. The V gene's germline CDR1 is MDHEN and CDR2 SYDVKM. V shed 5 bases, J shed 6 bases, and the junction held 10 bases outside the gene matches. The CDR3 is 15 residues long.

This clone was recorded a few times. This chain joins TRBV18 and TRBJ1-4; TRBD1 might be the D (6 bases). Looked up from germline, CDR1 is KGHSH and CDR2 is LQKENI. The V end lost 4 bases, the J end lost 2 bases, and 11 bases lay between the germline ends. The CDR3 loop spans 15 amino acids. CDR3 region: CASSLDQGTNEKLFF. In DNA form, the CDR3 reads TGTGCCAGCTCACTTGACCAGGGGACTAATGAAAAACTGTTTTTT.

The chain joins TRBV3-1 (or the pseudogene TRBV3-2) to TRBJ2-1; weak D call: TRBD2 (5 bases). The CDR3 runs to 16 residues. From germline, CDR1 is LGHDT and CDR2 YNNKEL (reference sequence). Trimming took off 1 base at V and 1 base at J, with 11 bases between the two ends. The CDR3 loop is CASSQGGGSSYNEQFF. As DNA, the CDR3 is TGTGCCAGCAGCCAAGGAGGCGGGTCATCCTACAATGAGCAGTTCTTC.